The 21 T cell receptor beta chains given below trace back to one sample, sequenced in a study of cytomegalovirus exposure and HLA in healthy donors. In the PCR, 60 Vbeta and 13 Jbeta primers were used. Using immunoSEQ multiplex PCR, the repertoire was profiled, and TCRdb retains in-frame clones only, with some absent. The data hold some 200,000 clones, with approximately 84% observed a single time. Material: PBMCs. The source of these receptors is a woman between 45 and 65 years old in good health and CMV-seropositive.

The chain recombines TRBV6-5 with TRBJ2-7, with TRBD2 matching over 13 bases. The ends lost 5 bases at V and 7 bases at J; junction bases unmatched: 8. The CDR3 totals 15 residues. CDR1 and CDR2 (germline): MNHEY, SVGAGI. CDR3 sequence: CASSTPGLAGEEQYF. The CDR3 nucleotides are TGTGCCAGCAGTACCCCCGGACTAGCGGGGGAAGAGCAGTACTTC.

The chain uses TRBV11-3 and TRBJ2-3; D possibly corresponds to TRBD1 (7 bases). Germline assignment: CDR1 SGHNT and CDR2 YENEEA. The germline V and J ends were trimmed by 4 bases and 1 base, with 21 bases remaining between them. This CDR3 is built from 18 residues. In DNA form, the CDR3 reads TGTGCCAGCAGCTCGGGACAGTCTCCGGGACTTGGCACAGATACGCAGTATTTT. Translation gives CASSSGQSPGLGTDTQYF.

This clone has just a few counts. The rearrangement links TRBV6-5 to TRBJ1-2; 9 positions agree with TRBD1. This CDR3 contains 15 residues. Losses at the gene ends were 2 bases for V and 4 bases for J; bases not matched to a gene: 5. Germline loops: CDR1 MNHEY, CDR2 SVGAGI. The CDR3 here is CASSYPDRGGYGYTF. CDR3 bases: TGTGCCAGCAGTTACCCGGACAGGGGAGGCTATGGCTACACCTTC.

The chain recombines TRBV5-1 with TRBJ2-3; 7 positions match TRBD2. Germline assignment: CDR1 SGHRS and CDR2 YFSETQ. V was clipped by 0 bases and J by 2 bases; unmatched bases: 6. CDR3 length equals 16 residues. CDR3 in amino acids: CASSLGTGGTTDTQYF. The CDR3 nucleotides are TGCGCCAGCAGCTTGGGGACGGGGGGAACCACAGATACGCAGTATTTT.

The rearrangement joins TRBV6-6 to TRBJ2-7; maybe TRBD2 (7 bases). The CDR3 runs to 15 residues. Germline CDR1 is MNHNY and CDR2 is SVGAGI (reference sequence). Deletions cut 7 bases from V and 3 bases from J, with 19 bases between. CDR3 coding DNA: TGTGCCAGCACCCGAGTGGCGGGGGCCCTCTACGAGCAGTACTTC. Residues: CASTRVAGALYEQYF.

CDR3: CASSLPGQGPNTGELFF. Here the CDR3 DNA reads TGTGCCAGCAGCCTACCGGGACAGGGACCGAACACCGGGGAGCTGTTTTTT. This rearrangement joins TRBV9 to TRBJ2-2; 9 bases are a match to TRBD1. The germline CDR1 and CDR2 sequences are SGDLS and YYNGEE. V shed 4 bases and J 0 bases; nucleotides not matched to a gene: 7. The CDR3 covers 17 residues.

This clone is a singleton in its sample. The chain employs TRBV4-3 and TRBJ2-4, with D possibly TRBD1 on 5 matching bases. The CDR3 length is 14 residues. CDR1 is LGHNA, CDR2 YSLEER, per germline. Trimming stripped 0 bases from V and 4 bases from J, with 7 bases between. CDR3 DNA: TGCGCCAGCAGCCAAGAGGGGCGGAAAAACATTCAGTACTTC. This sequence encodes CASSQEGRKNIQYF.

V gene TRBV5-1 combines with J gene TRBJ1-1; D remains ambiguous. The CDR3 extends over 12 amino acids. Trimming took 7 bases from V and 0 from J, leaving 7 bases between them. Germline assignment: CDR1 SGHRS and CDR2 YFSETQ. The CDR3 reads CASGLLNTEAFF. CDR3 in DNA: TGCGCCAGCGGTCTATTGAACACTGAAGCTTTCTTT.

As for this clone: Other DNA sequences in this sample translate to the same CDR3. This sequence joins TRBV6-5 and TRBJ2-5; perhaps TRBD2 as D (5 bases). Between the trimmed V and J ends, which lost 5 bases and 0 bases, there was a span of 10 bases. The CDR3 extends over 14 amino acids. The germline V gene encodes CDR1 MNHEY and CDR2 SVGAGI. DNA for the CDR3: TGTGCCAGCAGTGGAGGAGGAAACCAAGAGACCCAGTACTTC. It specifies CASSGGGNQETQYF.

This clone occurred once. The chain carries TRBV9 and TRBJ2-2, with TRBD2 identical over 8 bases. Losses at the gene ends were 0 bases for V and 0 bases for J; bases not matched to a gene: 10. This CDR3 has 19 residues. Per germline, CDR1 SGDLS and CDR2 YYNGEE. CDR3 in amino acids: CASSVEGTRGPTNTGELFF. The CDR3 DNA reads as TGTGCCAGCAGCGTAGAGGGGACTAGAGGCCCGACGAACACCGGGGAGCTGTTTTTT.

The chain links TRBV7-6 to TRBJ2-7; D perhaps matches TRBD1 (5 bases). This CDR3 contains 13 residues. Germline CDR1 SGHVS, CDR2 FNYEAQ. The V and J ends lost 5 bases and 3 bases respectively, with 11 bases between them. The DNA for the CDR3 is TGTGCCAGCAGCCATGGGGCGAGCTACGAGCAGTACTTC. Translating gives CASSHGASYEQYF.

The J gene is TRBJ1-1, the V gene TRBV2; D is uncertain. The V and J ends lost 4 bases and 6 bases respectively, with 18 bases between them. This CDR3 comprises 15 residues. Germline assignment: CDR1 SNHLY and CDR2 FYNNEI. CDR3 loop: CASSAITQTVAEAFF. The DNA for the CDR3 is TGTGCCAGCAGTGCCATAACTCAAACGGTAGCTGAAGCTTTCTTT.

This chain connects TRBV6-1 to TRBJ2-3; perhaps TRBD1 as D (6 bases). Germline V gene lookup returns CDR1 MNHNS and CDR2 SASEGT. This CDR3 spans 12 amino acids. V gave up 5 bases and J gave up 5 bases, with 8 bases separating them. The CDR3 DNA is TGTGCCAGCAGTCAACAGGGAGATACGCAGTATTTT. It translates to CASSQQGDTQYF.

This clone has more than one count but fewer than ten. V gene TRBV6-1 combines with J gene TRBJ1-2; no definite D call. This CDR3 has 14 residues. V lost 5 bases and J 7 bases, leaving 17 bases between the germline ends. The germline CDR1 and CDR2 sequences are MNHNS and SASEGT. The CDR3 reads CASSFLTGRSGYTF. Here the CDR3 DNA reads TGTGCCAGCAGTTTTCTCACCGGGAGAAGTGGCTACACCTTC.

This chain links TRBV7-9 with TRBJ2-1; a weak D match, TRBD2 (5 bases). V lost 3 bases, J lost 8 bases, and 11 bases lay in between. The CDR3 contains 13 residues. Per the germline V gene, CDR1 is SEHNR and CDR2 is FQNEAQ (reference sequence). CDR3 bases: TGTGCCAGCAGCTTTCCCACTAGAGATGAGCAGTTCTTC. It yields the protein CASSFPTRDEQFF.

V and J are TRBV29-1 and TRBJ2-7; possible D gene TRBD2, 5 bases. Germline V CDR1 and CDR2: SQVTM, ANQGSEA. V lost 3 bases and J lost 7, with 19 bases in between. The CDR3 is 14 amino acids. This CDR3 reads CSVEDRPGGHEQYF. DNA for the CDR3: TGCAGCGTTGAGGATCGGCCAGGAGGTCATGAGCAGTACTTC.

The gene calls are TRBV2 and TRBJ2-5; possible D gene TRBD2, 6 bases. Germline V lookup: CDR1 SNHLY, CDR2 FYNNEI. This CDR3 spans 16 amino acids. Trimming pared 7 bases from V and 2 bases from J, leaving 20 bases between. CDR3 residues: CASKGSGAGKQETQYF. The CDR3 coding sequence is TGTGCCAGCAAGGGGTCGGGCGCGGGGAAACAAGAGACCCAGTACTTC.

The gene calls are TRBV19 and TRBJ1-2, with 8 bases matching TRBD1. Germline CDR1 and CDR2: LNHDA and SQIVND (reference sequence). CDR3 length: 17 residues. V lost 3 bases, J lost 4 bases, and 13 bases stayed unmatched. CDR3 region: CASSIPGSGQGVYGYTF. The CDR3 region has the DNA TGTGCCAGTAGTATCCCCGGATCAGGACAGGGAGTCTATGGCTACACCTTC.

In the case of this clone: An end of the junction does not agree with germline; a read error may underlie this. The V gene is TRBV7-7, the J gene TRBJ2-5; 7 bases fit TRBD1. Per the germline V gene, CDR1 is SSHAT and CDR2 is FNYEAQ (reference sequence). The CDR3 is made up of 15 amino acids. CDR3 region: CASSLGGTAKETQYF. CDR3 coding DNA: TGTGCTAGCAGCTTAGGTGGGACAGCCAAAGAGACCCAGTACTTC. Supplemented by reference TRBV7-7 and TRBJ2-5, the full variable domain reads GAGVSQSPRYKVTKRGQDVTLRCDPISSHATLYWYQQALGQGPEFLTYFNYEAQPDKSGLPSDRFSAERPEGSISTLTIQRTEQRDSAMYRCASSLGGTAKETQYFGPGTRLLVL.

The CDR3 is CSALAGWDTEAFF. The CDR3, as DNA: TGCAGCGCCCTGGCAGGTTGGGACACTGAAGCTTTCTTT. This chain links TRBV29-1 with TRBJ1-1; D unclear. The germline V and J ends were trimmed by 7 bases and 3 bases, with 15 bases remaining between them. This CDR3 spans 13 amino acids. Per the germline V gene, CDR1 is SQVTM and CDR2 is ANQGSEA.

The chain joins TRBV5-4 to TRBJ2-1; 8 nucleotides match TRBD2. V trimming: 4 bases; J trimming: 0 bases; junction bases outside the gene matches: 6. Per the germline V gene, CDR1 is SGHNT and CDR2 is YYREEE (reference sequence). The CDR3 loop spans 16 amino acids. The CDR3 DNA sequence: TGTGCCAGCAGCCTAGCGGGCAGCTTCTCCTACAATGAGCAGTTCTTC. Its protein product is CASSLAGSFSYNEQFF.